The sequence of this T cell receptor beta chain was determined in a study of cytomegalovirus exposure and HLA in healthy donors. Regarding this clone: The target antigen is unknown.

PCR primers comprised 60 Vbeta and 13 Jbeta primers. Data came from immunoSEQ multiplex PCR; TCRdb stores just in-frame clones and leaves some out. The data show around 300,000 clones, approximately 90% seen once. Study findings and constraints: Cytomegalovirus-associated TCR beta chains were listed, numbering 150 to 200. The productive fraction for most TCR beta V segments was about 87% or about 30% in an earlier analysis.

CDR1 KGHSH and CDR2 LQKENI come from the germline V gene. The CDR3 covers 14 residues. V shed 0 bases, J shed 6 bases, and the junction held 0 bases outside the gene matches. This chain connects TRBV18 to TRBJ2-7; 12 nucleotides align to TRBD2. Sequences were obtained from PBMCs. This clonotype was obtained from a woman younger than 30 in good health and CMV-seronegative. The chain's CDR3 is CASSPPGLAGEQYF. The CDR3 nucleotides read TGTGCCAGCTCACCACCGGGACTAGCGGGCGAGCAGTACTTC.